What follows are 5 T cell receptor beta chains derived from one specimen sequenced in a study of a mutant IDH1 vaccine in newly diagnosed glioma. Antigen specificity for these receptors is unknown. This sample's time point: week 47, end of study. Mutant IDH1 20-mer peptide, at 300 ug, made up each vaccine dose, with topical imiquimod. Only in-frame clones appear in the TCRdb table, and some are missing; sequencing was by immunoSEQ multiplex PCR. The data hold fewer than 60,000 clones, with around 60% observed a single time. This material consisted of peripheral blood mononuclear cells (PBMCs), taken from a glioma patient whose treatment included an IDH1 peptide vaccine. These TCRs come from a middle-aged man with glioma. Some clones in this sample may be carry-over from other donors' samples.

This sequence joins TRBV6-5 and TRBJ2-7; the match to TRBD1 covers 7 bases. The germline V gene encodes CDR1 MNHEY and CDR2 SVGAGI. The CDR3 covers 15 residues. With V trimmed by 6 bases and J by 5 bases, 13 bases remained unmatched. The CDR3 DNA reads TGTGCCAGCAGCCGCCAACGACAGGGAAGAAACGAGCAGTACTTC. This translates into CASSRQRQGRNEQYF.

This clone was picked up a small number of times. The chain carries TRBV10-3 and TRBJ1-5; 10 bases line up with TRBD1. Germline CDR1 ENHRY, CDR2 SYGVKD. Trimming at V came to 8 bases and at J to 4 bases, leaving 2 bases not matched to a gene. The CDR3 runs to 13 residues. For the CDR3, the DNA is TGTGCCATCGGGACAGGGGAAAATCAGCCCCAGCATTTT. This translates into CAIGTGENQPQHF.

This clone came up once. The V gene is TRBV7-8, the J gene TRBJ2-5; 11 bases line up with TRBD2. The CDR3 covers 14 residues. The V segment lost 5 bases and the J segment 5 bases; nucleotides outside the gene matches: 4. Germline V gene data show CDR1 as SGHVS and CDR2 as FQNEAQ. The CDR3 DNA follows: TGTGCCAGCAGCCCGCGGACTAGCGGGGAGACCCAGTACTTC. Translation gives CASSPRTSGETQYF.

This chain uses TRBV5-1 with TRBJ1-4; maybe TRBD1 (5 bases). The CDR3 runs 16 residues. Germline CDR1 reads SGHRS; CDR2 reads YFSETQ. V was clipped by 4 bases and J by 0 bases, with 13 bases between them. The CDR3 loop reads CASSMLVGATNEKLFF. The CDR3 DNA reads TGCGCCAGCAGCATGCTAGTGGGGGCAACTAATGAAAAACTGTTTTTT.

The V call is TRBV14, the J call TRBJ1-4, with D possibly being TRBD1 (5 bases). The V gene's germline CDR1 is SGHDN and CDR2 FVKESK. Trimming left V 4 bases short and J 2 bases short, with 23 bases between. This CDR3 region has 19 residues. Here the CDR3 reads CASSPLRIGARDTNEKLFF. Written as DNA, the CDR3 is TGTGCCAGCAGCCCCCTCCGGATCGGGGCGCGGGATACTAATGAAAAACTGTTTTTT.